The T cell receptor beta chain under discussion was sequenced for a study of human T cells and chemical hapten exposure. Study-wide background: Small pooled library volume differences mainly caused per-sample TCR yield variation. Study findings and constraints: No alteration of TCRs above 1 in 1000 frequency was seen with DPC sensitization.

Researchers extracted total RNA from unfractionated whole blood. TCRdb used MiXCR to reprocess the 5' RACE reads, holding one entry per CDR3 protein. The repertoire has about 140,000 distinct CDR3 sequences, roughly 4% of them found once; the top ten carry 1.3% to 1.5%. This clonotype was recorded many times. Its antigen is unidentified. V was trimmed by 7 bases and J by 6 bases, leaving 31 bases between them. The CDR3 runs to 17 residues. Germline lookup yields CDR1 DFQATT and CDR2 SNEGSKA (reference sequence). The clonotype originates from a female donor in good health. The gene calls are TRBV20-1 and TRBJ2-7, with D tentatively TRBD1 (7 bases). CDR3 sequence: CSVEQGGYRGFVGEQYF. The CDR3 DNA reads TGCAGTGTCGAGCAGGGGGGATACAGGGGTTTCGTCGGCGAGCAGTACTTC.